The present TCR beta chain was sequenced within a study of tumor-infiltrating lymphocytes in primary liver carcinoma. Regarding the study as a whole: Representation across all five tumor regions was limited to only about 7-24% of top clones. The top-250-clone fraction was significantly higher in tumors than in blood (p = 0.039).

The input was around 500 ng total RNA; TCR beta cDNA was made from it with a constant-region primer. Three nested multiplex PCR rounds of slightly modified ARM-PCR generated TCR beta libraries. Amplification in the first two PCR rounds was performed using TRBV1-TRBV30 forward primers and a C-beta reverse primer for about 10 cycles each. TCRdb redid the calling of the multiplex PCR reads with MiXCR, one entry per CDR3 protein. The table shows 60,000 or so distinct CDR3 sequences, with less than 75% occurring only once. The source material, 20-30 mg of unsorted bulk tissue, was used to co-extract RNA and DNA. About this clonotype itself: Antigen specificity is unknown. One end of the junction does not line up with germline, which may come from a read error.

The germline gives CDR1 SQVTM, CDR2 ANQGSEA. The CDR3 totals 11 residues. The source of this sequence is a man between 40 and 49 years old with primary liver carcinoma and hepatitis B virus infection. Sequenced input: liver tumor tissue from sampling region 2. As for subset: tumor region T2, inferior pole. This chain links TRBV29-1 with TRBJ1-2, with D uncertain. CDR3 nucleotide sequence: TGCAGCGTTCAAAGAGGATATGACTACACCTTC. It yields the protein CSVQRGYDYTF. The full variable domain, completed using reference TRBV29-1 and TRBJ1-2, is SAVISQKPSRDICQRGTSLTIQCQVDSQVTMMFWYRQQPGQSLTLIATANQGSEATYESGFVIDKFPISRPNLTFSTLTVSNMSPEDSSIYLCSVQRGYDYTFGSGTRLTVV.